The next 2 T cell receptor beta chains were all read from a single sample in a study of blood T cell repertoires in COVID-19. The method was immunoSEQ multiplex PCR; TCRdb's version includes in-frame clones alone and lacks a portion of them. The sample lists some 120,000 clones, 85% to 90% occurring once. The specimen sequenced was peripheral blood. Receptors were obtained from a man aged 80 or over with active or convalescent COVID-19.

This clone appeared a single time. The chain uses TRBV28 and TRBJ1-6; 9 positions agree with TRBD1. CDR3 size: 16 residues. Germline CDR1 is MDHEN and CDR2 is SYDVKM. V was clipped by 5 bases and J by 7 bases; unmatched bases: 9. The DNA for the CDR3 is TGTGCCAGCAGTAAACAGGGGGCGCGGGAAAATTCACCCCTCCACTTT. As protein: CASSKQGARENSPLHF.

A single count supports this clone. This sequence joins TRBV4-2 and TRBJ1-2; perhaps TRBD1 as D (6 bases). CDR3 length equals 16 residues. V lost 4 bases and J 1 base, leaving 16 bases between the germline ends. Germline CDR1 LGHNA, CDR2 YNFKEQ. The chain's CDR3 is CASSPLDSGLNYGYTF. The CDR3 DNA sequence: TGTGCCAGCAGCCCCCTGGACAGTGGCCTTAACTATGGCTACACCTTC.